This TCR beta chain was profiled in a study of cytomegalovirus exposure and HLA in healthy donors (dated by TCRdb to about 2017). Broadly, across the study: According to an earlier analysis of a few hundred of the donors, 150 million to 200 million T cells yielded roughly 110 million unique TCR beta sequences and approximately 300 Gb of sequence data. The study aimed to test whether signatures of past pathogen exposure could be identified by cataloging public T cell receptors. Of the approximately 400 genotyped donors, over 70% fell in the genetic ancestry cluster associated with self-reported Caucasian donors. An early release that covered about 600 HLA-typed donors contained 300 to 350 gigabases of sequencing data and around 80 million unique TCR sequences. In the later analysis, no new phenotypic data were used to find candidate immune exposures; instead, reliance was placed on TCR beta sequences and their occurrence across donors. Both class I and class II loci were covered by HLA typing, at four-digit resolution. A later genetic analysis took genome-wide SNP genotypes for about 55% of the roughly 670 donors and used that subset as a discovery cohort. Every discovery cohort repertoire had been produced on one sequencing platform. On average, roughly 240,000 unique TCR beta nucleotide sequences were sequenced per donor among more than 350 genotyped donors of the cohort, with around 19% of those sequences being non-productive. An earlier analysis of 587 of the donors used high-throughput TCR beta sequencing to judge whether each TCR beta V gene segment behaved as functional or pseudogenic. To study patterns of TCR occurrence, a later analysis re-analyzed previously published TCR beta repertoires from hundreds of donors and added high-resolution HLA genotyping. Typing coverage differed by locus: A, B, C, DRB1 and DQB1 were typed in about 620-630 donors, DQA1 in 500 to 550, DPA1 in approximately 600, and DPB1 in approximately 450. Because of strong linkage in the cohort, roughly five DR-DQ haplotypes were treated as single units for association and clustering. To predict cytomegalovirus infection status, the study brought together high-throughput TCR immunosequencing, statistical association of individual TCRs with disease status, and machine learning. The T cell repertoires of some 670 subjects were profiled by immunosequencing and related to cytomegalovirus serostatus. Donor age, sex, ethnicity and CMV serostatus were compiled alongside the repertoire data. Besides the first cohort of roughly 640 subjects, a separate validation cohort made up of 120 different subjects was used. Study-wide conclusions, independent of this receptor: In vitro tests confirmed that a few of the cytomegalovirus-associated TCR beta chains recognize cytomegalovirus antigens. Several of the top co-occurrence clusters appeared to be linked to parvovirus B19, influenza, CMV and Epstein-Barr virus, according to a later analysis. Because HLA typing was unavailable for some donors at each locus, only the typed subset was used in association tests. This cohort had only TCR beta chains sequenced, and the lack of alpha or paired-chain data limited which features could be detected. The authors suggested that the approach could potentially be extended to other disease states and immunological phenotypes. In a later analysis, HLA-associated TCR beta chains showed more clonal expansion and lower generation probabilities than non-associated chains that were equally common. According to a later analysis, TCR association rates differed among HLA loci, with DRB1 alleles showing the most associated TCRs and HLA-C alleles showing the fewest. A later genetic analysis reported fewer N-insertions in productive TCRs among donors in an Asian-associated ancestry cluster than the roughly 620-donor mean. Some IMGT-functional V segments, including TRBV6-2 and TRBV6-3, could not be told apart with the 87-base-pair reads, so those segments were excluded. A further reported finding was that TCR beta sequences accurately predicted the HLA-A and HLA-B alleles for most subjects in the first cohort. Correlated functional status among segregating V segments might be attributable to linkage disequilibrium, but an unknown experimental factor could not be ruled out. When HLA alleles, especially DR and DQ, strongly co-occurred, TCR associations were difficult to assign to individual alleles. A later genetic analysis associated a missense DCLRE1C variant with V-gene and J-gene trimming of TCR beta chains, and an independent cohort replicated the association. For the cohort, immune exposure information was limited to CMV serostatus. Roughly uniform sequencing depth across donors was assumed in presence/absence analyses, although this assumption may not hold. Most TCR sequences were seen in very few donors, while some public TCRs were found in many individuals. A cluster of highly shared sequence variants was judged likely to be a technical artifact of the sequencing pipeline. The study gave a list of around 170 TCR beta chains associated with cytomegalovirus. According to a later analysis, most CMV-associated TCR beta chains appeared to be HLA-restricted, and the HLA associations seemed to be driven largely by CMV exposure. Specific HLA alleles were associated with 15,000 to 20,000 TCR beta sequences at a false discovery rate of 0.05 in a later analysis. The earlier analysis of almost 600 of the donors excluded seventeen rarely observed V segments, including chromosome 9 orphons, because counts were too low. In an earlier analysis of about 550 of the donors, most TCR beta V segments were observed in productive rearrangements about 87% or about 30% of the time, broadly matching IMGT annotations. The classifier was reported to diagnose cytomegalovirus status with high specificity and sensitivity in both the original and validation cohorts.

Libraries came from the immunoSEQ multiplex PCR assay. For the multiplex PCR, a mixture combining 60 forward primers for TCR Vbeta segments and 13 reverse primers for TCR Jbeta segments was used. The CDR3 region of rearranged TCR beta genes was amplified from genomic DNA by a multiplex PCR assay. The Illumina HiSeq System was used to sequence the amplified TCR beta libraries as 87-base-pair reads. As for the authors' bioinformatics: A later analysis tallied some 79 million unique TCR beta chains across the 640 or so repertoires, and around 12 million of those chains were shared by two or more donors. To remove PCR and sequencing errors, raw reads were error-corrected and collapsed into unique sequences using a nearest-neighbor algorithm that merged closely related sequences. CDR3 sequences were aligned to IMGT reference sequences to assign V, D and J gene segments. For a sequence to be retained, a match of at least six nucleotides to both a V gene segment and a J gene segment was required. A rearrangement was called productive if the CDR3 had no stop codons and remained in frame with V and J, and every other rearrangement was called non-productive. CDR3 was defined according to IMGT convention as the region running from the second conserved V-encoded cysteine to the conserved J-encoded phenylalanine. Sequences without an unambiguous match to a single V gene segment were excluded from the earlier analysis of 450 to 750 of the donors. In an earlier analysis of approximately 590 of the donors, V segments were called functional above 56.7% productive rearrangements and were called segregating when the between-donor standard deviation exceeded 5%. To diagnose cytomegalovirus status from the catalog of TCR beta chain sequences, a statistical classification framework was built. In a later analysis, TCR nucleotide sequences were compared against IMGT/GENE-DB human TR gene sequences so that V and J genes could be assigned. In a later analysis, CDR3 sequences and most-parsimonious VDJ recombination scenarios were assigned using the TCRdist pipeline. In a later analysis, each TCR beta chain was defined by its CDR3 amino acid sequence together with its V-gene family, and reads without a unique V-gene family were excluded. As a way to deal with suspected cross-contamination and a sequencing artifact, a later analysis dropped more than 500 nucleotide sequences that were highly shared and had low generation probability. A later analysis calculated a clonal expansion index for each public chain from normalized within-repertoire ranks of inferred template counts. In a later analysis, generation probabilities were computed with a VDJ recombination model fitted to out-of-frame rearrangements, and the resulting probabilities were checked against IGoR. A later analysis scored TCR-TCR, TCR-HLA and TCR-CMV co-occurrence with hypergeometric tests, applying a repertoire-size bias correction to TCR pairs. In a later analysis, false discovery rates were estimated by permuting HLA or CMV assignments 20 times. In a later analysis, co-occurring TCRs were grouped using DBSCAN, and TCRdist sequence similarity was added for clustering within HLA-allele-positive subsets. Repertoires with fewer than 30,000 or more than 120,000 public chains, plus five repertoires with anomalous nucleotide sharing, were excluded from co-occurrence clustering. TCRdb stores this immuneACCESS table with in-frame sequences only. Part of the clones is absent; in the studies checked, under half of the shortfall reflects unresolved V genes, and no reason is known for the rest. V, J and clone size are taken as reported in that table, and D and trimming were inferred from the DNA itself. The sample table lists some 150,000 clones, 80% to 90% of them with a count of one. The ten largest clones add up to approximately 12% of the sample.

Based on the germline V gene, the CDR1 and CDR2 sequences are LGHNA and YSLEER. Trimming takes 0 bases off V and 5 bases off J; junction bases not matched to a gene: 6. The CDR3 spans 15 residues, from the cysteine through the phenylalanine. Just the 45-base CDR3 DNA is kept, in frame starting at base 1. As to this clone: Its antigen is still unknown. Base qualities are not provided; no much larger clone lies one nucleotide away.

The cohort was made up of approximately 670 healthy bone marrow donors. Cohort members were all nominally healthy when sampled, although unrecorded immune exposures were likely present. The donor was CMV seropositive and was included in the group of approximately 310 seropositive cohort members. A peripheral blood sample was collected from each donor, and TCR beta sequencing was performed on peripheral blood mononuclear cells. The Qiagen DNeasy Blood Extraction Kit was used to extract genomic DNA from the blood cell samples. The receptor chain draws on TRBV4-3 and TRBJ1-1; 7 bases in the junction line up with TRBD1. The TCR originated in a man aged 50 to 60 in good health and CMV-seropositive. Sequencing was performed on PBMCs. The DNA sequence reads TGCGCCAGCAGCCAAGATGCATCAGGGGGGACTGAAGCTTTCTTT. This gives the protein CASSQDASGGTEAFF.